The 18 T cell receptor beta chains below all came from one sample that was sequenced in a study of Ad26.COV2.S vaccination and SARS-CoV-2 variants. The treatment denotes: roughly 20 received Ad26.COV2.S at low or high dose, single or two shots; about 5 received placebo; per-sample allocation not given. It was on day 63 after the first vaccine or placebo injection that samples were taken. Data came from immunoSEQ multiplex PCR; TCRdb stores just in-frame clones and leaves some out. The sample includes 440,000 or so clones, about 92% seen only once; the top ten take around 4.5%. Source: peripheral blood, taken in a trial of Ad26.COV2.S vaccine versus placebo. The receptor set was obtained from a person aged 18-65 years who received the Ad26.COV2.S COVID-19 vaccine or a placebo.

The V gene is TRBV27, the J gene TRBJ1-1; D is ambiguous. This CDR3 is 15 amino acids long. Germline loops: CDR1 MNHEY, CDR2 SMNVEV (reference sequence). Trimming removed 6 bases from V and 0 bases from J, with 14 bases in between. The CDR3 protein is CASRAGGSLNTEAFF. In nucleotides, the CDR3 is TGTGCCAGCAGGGCCGGAGGCAGCTTGAACACTGAAGCTTTCTTT.

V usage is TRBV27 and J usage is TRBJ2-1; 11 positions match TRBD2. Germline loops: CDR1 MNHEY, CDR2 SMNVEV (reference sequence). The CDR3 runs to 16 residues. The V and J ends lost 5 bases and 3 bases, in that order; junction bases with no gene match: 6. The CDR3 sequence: CASSLTSGSFYNEQFF. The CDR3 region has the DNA TGTGCCAGCAGTCTCACTAGCGGGAGTTTCTACAATGAGCAGTTCTTC.

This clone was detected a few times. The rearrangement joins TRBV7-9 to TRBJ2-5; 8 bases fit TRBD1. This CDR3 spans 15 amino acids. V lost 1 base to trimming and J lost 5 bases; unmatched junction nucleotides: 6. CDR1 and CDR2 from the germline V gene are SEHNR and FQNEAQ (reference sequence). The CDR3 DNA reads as TGTGCCAGCAGCTTAGGGGACAGGTGGGAGGAGACCCAGTACTTC. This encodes CASSLGDRWEETQYF.

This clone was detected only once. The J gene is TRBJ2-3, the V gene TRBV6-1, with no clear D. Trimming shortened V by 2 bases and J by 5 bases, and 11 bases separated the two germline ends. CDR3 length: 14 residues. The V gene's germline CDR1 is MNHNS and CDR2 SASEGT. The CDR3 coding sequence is TGTGCCAGCAGTGAAACGAGGTGGCGAGATACGCAGTATTTT. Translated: CASSETRWRDTQYF.

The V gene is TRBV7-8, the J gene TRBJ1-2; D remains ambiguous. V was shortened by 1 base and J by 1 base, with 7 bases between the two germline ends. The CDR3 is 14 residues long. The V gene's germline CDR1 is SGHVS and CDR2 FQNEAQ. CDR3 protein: CASSLVTNNYGYTF. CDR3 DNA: TGTGCCAGCAGCTTAGTCACCAATAACTATGGCTACACCTTC.

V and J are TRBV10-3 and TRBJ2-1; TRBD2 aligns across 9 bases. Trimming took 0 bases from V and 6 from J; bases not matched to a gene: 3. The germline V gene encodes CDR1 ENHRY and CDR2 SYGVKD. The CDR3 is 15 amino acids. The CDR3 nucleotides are TGTGCCATCAGTGAGTCGCTAGCGGGATCCAATGAGCAGTTCTTC. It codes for CAISESLAGSNEQFF.

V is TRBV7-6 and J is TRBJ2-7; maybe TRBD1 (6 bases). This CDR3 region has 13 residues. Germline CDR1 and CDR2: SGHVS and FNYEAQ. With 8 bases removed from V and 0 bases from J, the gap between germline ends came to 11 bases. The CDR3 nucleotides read TGTGCCAGCGGCCAGGGGAACTCCTACGAGCAGTACTTC. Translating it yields CASGQGNSYEQYF.

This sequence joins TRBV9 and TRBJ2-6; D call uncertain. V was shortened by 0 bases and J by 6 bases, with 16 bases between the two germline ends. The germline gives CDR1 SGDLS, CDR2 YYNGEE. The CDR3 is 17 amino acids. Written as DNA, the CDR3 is TGTGCCAGCAGCGTAGAGCCAGCTCCTCTCGCGGCCAACGTCCTGACTTTC. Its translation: CASSVEPAPLAANVLTF.

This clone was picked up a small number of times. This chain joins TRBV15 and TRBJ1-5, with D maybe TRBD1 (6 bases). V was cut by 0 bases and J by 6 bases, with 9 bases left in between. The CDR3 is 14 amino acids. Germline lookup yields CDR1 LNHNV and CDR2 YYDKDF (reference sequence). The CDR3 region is CATSRDRGGQPQHF. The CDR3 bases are TGTGCCACCAGCAGAGATAGGGGGGGTCAGCCCCAGCATTTT.

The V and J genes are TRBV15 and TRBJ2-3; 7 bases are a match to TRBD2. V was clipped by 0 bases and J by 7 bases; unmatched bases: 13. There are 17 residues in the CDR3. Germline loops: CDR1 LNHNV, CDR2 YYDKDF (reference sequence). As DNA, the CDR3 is TGTGCCACCAGCAGAGACGTAGGAGCGGGACGTGGGAATACGCAGTATTTT. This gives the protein CATSRDVGAGRGNTQYF.

The chain's CDR3 is CASSPLGQSNTGELFF. The CDR3 DNA follows: TGCGCCAGCAGCCCCCTAGGACAGTCGAACACCGGGGAGCTGTTTTTT. The chain employs TRBV4-1 and TRBJ2-2; D perhaps matches TRBD1 (6 bases). CDR1 and CDR2 (germline): MGHRA, YSYEKL. V gave up 4 bases and J gave up 0 bases, with 12 bases separating them. The CDR3 spans 16 residues.

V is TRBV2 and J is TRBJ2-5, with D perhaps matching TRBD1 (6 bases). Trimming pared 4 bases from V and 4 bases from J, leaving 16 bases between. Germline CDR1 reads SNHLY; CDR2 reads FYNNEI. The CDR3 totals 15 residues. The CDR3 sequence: CASSGLQGLRETQYF. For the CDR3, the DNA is TGTGCCAGCAGTGGCCTACAGGGATTGAGAGAGACCCAGTACTTC.

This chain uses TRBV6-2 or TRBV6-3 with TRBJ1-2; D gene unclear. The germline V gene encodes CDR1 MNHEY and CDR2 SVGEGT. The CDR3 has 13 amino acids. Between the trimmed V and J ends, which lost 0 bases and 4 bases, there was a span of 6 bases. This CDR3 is CASSYSTGYGYTF. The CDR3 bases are TGTGCCAGCAGTTACTCGACGGGCTATGGCTACACCTTC.

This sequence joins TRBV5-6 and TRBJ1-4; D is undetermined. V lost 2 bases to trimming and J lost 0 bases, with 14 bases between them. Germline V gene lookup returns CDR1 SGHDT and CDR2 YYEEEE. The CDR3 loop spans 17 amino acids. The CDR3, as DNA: TGTGCCAGCAGCTTCTACGCCGGCTTGGCAACTAATGAAAAACTGTTTTTT. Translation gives CASSFYAGLATNEKLFF.

Here the CDR3 reads CASSEGGPTSNQPQHF. CDR3 DNA: TGCGCCAGCAGTGAAGGCGGCCCGACCTCCAATCAGCCCCAGCATTTT. V and J are TRBV10-2 and TRBJ1-5; D is unresolved. Trimming took 3 bases from V and 3 from J, leaving 15 bases between them. Germline V CDR1 and CDR2: WSHSY, SAAADI. CDR3 length: 16 amino acids.

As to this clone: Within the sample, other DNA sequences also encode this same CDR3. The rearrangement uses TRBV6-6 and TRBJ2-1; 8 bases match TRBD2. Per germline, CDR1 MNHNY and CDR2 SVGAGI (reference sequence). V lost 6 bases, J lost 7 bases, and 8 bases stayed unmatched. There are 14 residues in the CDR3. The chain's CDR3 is CASRALVAGNEQFF. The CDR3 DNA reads TGTGCCAGCAGAGCCTTGGTAGCGGGGAATGAGCAGTTCTTC.

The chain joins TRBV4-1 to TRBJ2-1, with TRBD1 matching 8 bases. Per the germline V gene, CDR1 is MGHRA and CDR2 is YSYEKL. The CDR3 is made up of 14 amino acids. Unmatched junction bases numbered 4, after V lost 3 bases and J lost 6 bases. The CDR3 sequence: CASSHRTGLNEQFF. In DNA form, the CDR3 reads TGCGCCAGCAGCCATAGGACAGGGCTCAATGAGCAGTTCTTC.

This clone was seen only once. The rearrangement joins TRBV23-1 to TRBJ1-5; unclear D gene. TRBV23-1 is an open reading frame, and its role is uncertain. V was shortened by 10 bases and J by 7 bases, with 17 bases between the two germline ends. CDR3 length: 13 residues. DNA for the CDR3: TGCGCCACCCTACCGGGAAATCTCCAGCCCCAGCATTTT. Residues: CATLPGNLQPQHF.